This section outlines one TCR beta chain sequence together with its context. The sample comes from a study of blood T cell repertoires in COVID-19. The CDR3 extends over 14 amino acids. The germline V gene has CDR1 MNHEY and CDR2 SVGAGI. V lost 7 bases to trimming and J lost 0 bases, with 13 bases between them. Method: immunoSEQ multiplex PCR; TCRdb's copy keeps in-frame clones and lacks some. The table has fewer than 70,000 clones, approximately 85% seen once; the top ten hold around 23%. The chain combines TRBV6-5 with TRBJ2-7, with no clear D. This TCR derives from a man over 45 with acute or convalescent COVID-19. Source material: peripheral blood. CDR3 sequence (DNA): TGTGCCAGCACCCCCGGAGAGTTCTCCTACGAGCAGTACTTC. Its translation is CASTPGEFSYEQYF.